This T cell receptor beta chain emerged from a study of CD8+ T cells in alopecia areata. CDR3 size: 13 residues. Trimming took off 2 bases at V and 3 bases at J, with 7 bases between the two ends. The germline CDR1 and CDR2 sequences are MNHNY and SVGAGI (reference sequence). Following extraction, RNA underwent reverse transcription to cDNA, which served as the sequencing template. Generated by immunoSEQ multiplex PCR, the TCRdb table keeps only in-frame clones and is missing some. Among some 120,000 clones listed, 45% to 60% were seen once. The rearrangement uses TRBV6-6 and TRBJ2-5; D might be TRBD2 (5 bases). The sequences come from CD4+ T cells sorted from blood, collected at week 0. The clonotype comes from a human donor with alopecia areata. The CDR3 protein is CASSYTREETQYF. CDR3 sequence (DNA): TGTGCCAGCAGTTACACGAGGGAAGAGACCCAGTACTTC.